Given below is one T cell receptor gamma chain in context. Its antigen remains unidentified. RNA was extracted from the cells and then reverse transcribed. Pooled V-gene forward primers with one constant-region reverse primer generated the CDR3 amplicons by multiplex PCR. TCRdb called clones anew from the multiplex PCR reads with CATT. This table holds more than 35,000 gamma-chain clones, around 20% found once. Thymocytes were sorted as CD3+ TCRVdelta1+ TCRVdelta2- after alphabeta T cell depletion. Purity of the sorted Vdelta1+ thymocytes ranged from 98% to 99.6%. The CDR3 length is 15 residues. The V and J ends lost 0 bases and 7 bases, in that order; junction bases with no gene match: 12. Germline V gene sequence: CDR1 VTNTFY, CDR2 YDVSTARD (reference sequence). The record originates from a study of Vδ1+ human thymocytes. The study, taken as a whole, reports: Despite high sort purity, about a fifth of thymic T cell receptor delta sequences were Vdelta2. Thymic TRG and TRD repertoires appeared highly polyclonal, with Gaussian CDR3 length distributions. Donors shared many TRG clonotypes but few TRD clonotypes.

The chain is built from TRGV3 and TRGJ1 or TRGJ2. The sample consisted of Vdelta1+ gamma-delta thymocytes from the thymus. Subset meaning: FACS-sorted CD3+ TCRalphabeta- TCRVdelta1+ TCRVdelta2- thymocytes. The TCR sequence derives from a girl under three years old who had congenital heart surgery. CDR3 in amino acids: CATWDRQPGGYKKLF. CDR3 sequence (DNA): TGTGCCACCTGGGACAGGCAGCCCGGGGGGTATAAGAAACTCTTT.